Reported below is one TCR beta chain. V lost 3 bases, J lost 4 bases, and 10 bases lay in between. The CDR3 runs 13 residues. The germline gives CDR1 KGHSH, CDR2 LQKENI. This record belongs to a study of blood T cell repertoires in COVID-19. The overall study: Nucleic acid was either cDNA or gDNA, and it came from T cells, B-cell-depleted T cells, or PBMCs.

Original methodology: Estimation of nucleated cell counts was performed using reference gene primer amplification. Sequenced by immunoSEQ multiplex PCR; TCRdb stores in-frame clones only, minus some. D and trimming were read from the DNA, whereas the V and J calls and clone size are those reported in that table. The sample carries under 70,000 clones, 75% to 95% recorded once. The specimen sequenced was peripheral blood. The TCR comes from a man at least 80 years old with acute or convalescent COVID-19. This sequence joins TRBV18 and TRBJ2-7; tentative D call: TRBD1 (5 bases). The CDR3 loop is CASSPVGEYEQYF. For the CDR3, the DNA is TGTGCCAGCTCACCCGTAGGGGAATACGAGCAGTACTTC.